The 2 T cell receptor beta chains below come from one sample, sequenced in a study of regulatory T cells in long-lasting Graves disease. The time point: persistent/refractory GD, antithyroid drugs over 5 years with positive TRAb. PBMC-extracted RNA yielded the TCR library. The TCR beta library used iRepertoire HTBI primers with Arm-PCR amplification of CDR3. In TCRdb, the multiplex PCR reads were re-called with MiXCR into one record per CDR3 protein. The sample includes roughly 500,000 distinct CDR3 sequences, 20% to 25% of them seen just once. Sequenced here: peripheral blood mononuclear cells (PBMCs), sampled when the disease was refractory, from a patient treated with antithyroid drugs. The receptors were gathered from a female donor with Graves disease.

At least ten counts were recorded for this clonotype. V is TRBV29-1 and J is TRBJ1-4; perhaps TRBD1 as D (5 bases). Trimming cost V 7 bases and J 3 bases, with 12 bases left between them. The CDR3 has 13 amino acids. Germline values: CDR1 SQVTM, CDR2 ANQGSEA. The CDR3 DNA sequence: TGCAGCGCTCGGACAAATTCTAATGAAAAACTGTTTTTT. Its protein product is CSARTNSNEKLFF.

A few counts support this clonotype. The rearrangement joins TRBV18 to TRBJ1-1; 9 positions match TRBD1. The V gene's germline CDR1 is KGHSH and CDR2 LQKENI. CDR3 length: 13 amino acids. V shed 1 base and J 8 bases; nucleotides not matched to a gene: 2. The CDR3 reads CASSPQDRGEAFF. In nucleotides, the CDR3 is TGTGCCAGCTCACCACAGGACAGGGGAGAAGCTTTCTTT.